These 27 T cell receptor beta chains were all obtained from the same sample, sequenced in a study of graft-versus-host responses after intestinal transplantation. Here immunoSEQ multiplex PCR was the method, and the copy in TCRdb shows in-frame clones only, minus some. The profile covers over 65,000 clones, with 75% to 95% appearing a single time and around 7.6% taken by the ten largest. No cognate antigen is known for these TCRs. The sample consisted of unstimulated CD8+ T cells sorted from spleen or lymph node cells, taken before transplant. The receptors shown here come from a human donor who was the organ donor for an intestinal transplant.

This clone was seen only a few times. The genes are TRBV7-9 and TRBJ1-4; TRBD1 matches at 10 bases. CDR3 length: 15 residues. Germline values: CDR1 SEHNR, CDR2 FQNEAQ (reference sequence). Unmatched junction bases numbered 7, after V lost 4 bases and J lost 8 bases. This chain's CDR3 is CASSYYGQGEEKLFF. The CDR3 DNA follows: TGTGCCAGCAGCTACTACGGACAGGGGGAAGAAAAACTGTTTTTT.

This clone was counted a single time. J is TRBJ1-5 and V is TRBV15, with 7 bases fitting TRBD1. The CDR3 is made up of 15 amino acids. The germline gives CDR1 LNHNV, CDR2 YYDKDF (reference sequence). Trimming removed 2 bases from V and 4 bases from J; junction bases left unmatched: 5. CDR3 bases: TGTGCCACCAGCAGAAACGACAGGGTGAATCAGCCCCAGCATTTT. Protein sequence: CATSRNDRVNQPQHF.

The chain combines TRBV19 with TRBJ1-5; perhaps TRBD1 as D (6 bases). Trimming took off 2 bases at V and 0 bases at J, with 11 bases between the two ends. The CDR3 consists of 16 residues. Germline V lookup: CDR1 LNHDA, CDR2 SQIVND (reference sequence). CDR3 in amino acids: CASSITQGISNQPQHF. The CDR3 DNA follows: TGTGCCAGTAGTATAACACAGGGAATTAGCAATCAGCCCCAGCATTTT. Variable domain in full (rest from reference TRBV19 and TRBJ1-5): DGGITQSPKYLFRKEGQNVTLSCEQNLNHDAMYWYRQDPGQGLRLIYYSQIVNDFQKGDIAEGYSVSREKKESFPLTVTSAQKNPTAFYLCASSITQGISNQPQHFGDGTRLSIL.

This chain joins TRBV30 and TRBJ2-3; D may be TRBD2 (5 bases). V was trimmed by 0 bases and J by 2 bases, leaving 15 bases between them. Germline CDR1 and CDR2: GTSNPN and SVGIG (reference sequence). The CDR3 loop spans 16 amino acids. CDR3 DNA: TGTGCCTGGAGTGTAGATCGGCGGGTAGACACAGATACGCAGTATTTT. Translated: CAWSVDRRVDTDTQYF.

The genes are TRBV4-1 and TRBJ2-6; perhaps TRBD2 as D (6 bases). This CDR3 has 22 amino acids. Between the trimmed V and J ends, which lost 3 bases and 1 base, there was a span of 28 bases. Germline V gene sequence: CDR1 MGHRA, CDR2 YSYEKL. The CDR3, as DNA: TGCGCCAGCAGCCACCCTTCCCCGGGCCAGGGACTCGTTAGGTCTGGGGCCAACGTCCTGACTTTC. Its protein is CASSHPSPGQGLVRSGANVLTF.

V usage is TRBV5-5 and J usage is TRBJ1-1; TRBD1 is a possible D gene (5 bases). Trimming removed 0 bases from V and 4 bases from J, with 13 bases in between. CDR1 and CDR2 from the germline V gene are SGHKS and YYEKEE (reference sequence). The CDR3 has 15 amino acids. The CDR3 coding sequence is TGTGCCAGCAGCTTGGTAAGAGGTGGGGGCACTGAAGCTTTCTTT. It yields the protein CASSLVRGGGTEAFF.

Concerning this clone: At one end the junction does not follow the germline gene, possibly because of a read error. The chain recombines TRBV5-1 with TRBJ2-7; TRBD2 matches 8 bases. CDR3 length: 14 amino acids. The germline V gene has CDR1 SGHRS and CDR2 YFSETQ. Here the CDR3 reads CASSLGTSSHEQYF. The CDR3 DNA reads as TGCGCCAGCAGCTTGGGGACTAGCTCCCACGAGCAGTACTTC.

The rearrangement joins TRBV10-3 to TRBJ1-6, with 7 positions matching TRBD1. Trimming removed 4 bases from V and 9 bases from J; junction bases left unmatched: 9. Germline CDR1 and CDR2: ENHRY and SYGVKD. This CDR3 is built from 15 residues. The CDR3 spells CAISAEGALGSPLHF. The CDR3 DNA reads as TGTGCCATCAGTGCGGAGGGGGCGTTGGGTTCACCCCTCCACTTT.

The CDR3 reads CSVRDGDYEQYF. The CDR3 DNA is TGCAGCGTCCGGGACGGTGACTACGAGCAGTACTTC. This rearrangement joins TRBV29-1 to TRBJ2-7; D is possibly TRBD1 or TRBD2 (5 bases each). CDR3 length equals 12 residues. Germline loops: CDR1 SQVTM, CDR2 ANQGSEA. V lost 6 bases to trimming and J lost 3 bases, with 12 bases between them.

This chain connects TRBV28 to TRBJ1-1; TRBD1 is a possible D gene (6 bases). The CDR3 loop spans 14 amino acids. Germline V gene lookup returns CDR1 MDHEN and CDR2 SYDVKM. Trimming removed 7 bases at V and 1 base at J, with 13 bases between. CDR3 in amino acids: CASTPKGQNTEAFF. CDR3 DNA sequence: TGTGCCAGCACCCCCAAGGGACAGAACACTGAAGCTTTCTTT.

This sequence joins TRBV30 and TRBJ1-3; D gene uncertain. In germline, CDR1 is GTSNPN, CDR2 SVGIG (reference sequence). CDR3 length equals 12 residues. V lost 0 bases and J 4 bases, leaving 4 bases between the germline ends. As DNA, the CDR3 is TGTGCCTGGAGTGTAGGGGGAAACACCATATATTTT. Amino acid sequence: CAWSVGGNTIYF.

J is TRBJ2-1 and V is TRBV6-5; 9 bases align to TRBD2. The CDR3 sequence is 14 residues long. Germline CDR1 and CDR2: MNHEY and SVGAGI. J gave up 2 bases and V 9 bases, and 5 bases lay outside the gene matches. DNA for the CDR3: TGTGCCAGTCTTAGCGGGAGAACCTACAATGAGCAGTTCTTC. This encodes CASLSGRTYNEQFF.

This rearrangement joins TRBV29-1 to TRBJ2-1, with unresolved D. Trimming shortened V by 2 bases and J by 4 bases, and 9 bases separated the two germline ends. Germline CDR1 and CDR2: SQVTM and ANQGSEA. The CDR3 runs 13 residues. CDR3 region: CSVESRIYNEQFF. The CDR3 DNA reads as TGCAGCGTTGAAAGCCGTATTTACAATGAGCAGTTCTTC.

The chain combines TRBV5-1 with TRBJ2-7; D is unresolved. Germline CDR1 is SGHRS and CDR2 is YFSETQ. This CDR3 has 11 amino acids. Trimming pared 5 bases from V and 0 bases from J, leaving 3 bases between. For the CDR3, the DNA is TGCGCCAGCAGTTCCTCCTACGAGCAGTACTTC. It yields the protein CASSSSYEQYF.

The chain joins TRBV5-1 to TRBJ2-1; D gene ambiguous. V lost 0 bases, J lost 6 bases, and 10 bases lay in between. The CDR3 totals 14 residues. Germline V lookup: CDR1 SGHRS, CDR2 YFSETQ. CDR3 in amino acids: CASSLADRSNEQFF. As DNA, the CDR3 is TGCGCCAGCAGCTTGGCCGATCGCAGCAATGAGCAGTTCTTC.

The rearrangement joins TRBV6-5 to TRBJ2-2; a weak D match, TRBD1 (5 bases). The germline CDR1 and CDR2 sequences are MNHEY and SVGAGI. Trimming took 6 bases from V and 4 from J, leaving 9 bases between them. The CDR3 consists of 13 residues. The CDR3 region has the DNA TGTGCCAGCAGGCCCAGGGTCACCGGGGAGCTGTTTTTT. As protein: CASRPRVTGELFF.

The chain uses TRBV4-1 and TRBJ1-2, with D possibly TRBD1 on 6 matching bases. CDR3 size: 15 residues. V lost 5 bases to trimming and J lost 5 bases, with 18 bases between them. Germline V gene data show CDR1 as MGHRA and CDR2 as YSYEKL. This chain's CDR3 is CASSVGRTEPYGYTF. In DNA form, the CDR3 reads TGCGCCAGCAGCGTGGGTCGGACAGAACCTTATGGCTACACCTTC.

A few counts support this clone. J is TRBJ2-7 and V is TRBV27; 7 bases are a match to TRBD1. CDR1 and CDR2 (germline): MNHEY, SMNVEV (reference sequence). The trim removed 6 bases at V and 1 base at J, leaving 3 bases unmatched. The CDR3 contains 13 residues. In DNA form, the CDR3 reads TGTGCCAGCAGCCCAGGGGGATCCTACGAGCAGTACTTC. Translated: CASSPGGSYEQYF.

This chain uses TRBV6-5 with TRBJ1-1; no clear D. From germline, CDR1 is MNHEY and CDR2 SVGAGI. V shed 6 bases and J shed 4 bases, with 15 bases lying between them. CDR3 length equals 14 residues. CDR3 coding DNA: TGTGCCAGCAGCCTAGCATATGTCGGCACTGAAGCTTTCTTT. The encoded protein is CASSLAYVGTEAFF.

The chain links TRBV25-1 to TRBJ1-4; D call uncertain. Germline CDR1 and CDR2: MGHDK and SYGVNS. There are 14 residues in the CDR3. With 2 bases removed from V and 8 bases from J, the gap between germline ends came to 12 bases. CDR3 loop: CASSERGVGEKLFF. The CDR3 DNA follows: TGTGCCAGCAGTGAACGTGGGGTCGGCGAAAAACTGTTTTTT.

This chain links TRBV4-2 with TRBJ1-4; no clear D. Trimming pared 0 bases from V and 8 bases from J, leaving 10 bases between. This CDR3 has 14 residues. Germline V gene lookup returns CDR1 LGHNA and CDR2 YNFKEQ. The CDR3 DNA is TGTGCCAGCAGCCAAGAGAGTCTGGGCGAAAAACTGTTTTTT. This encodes CASSQESLGEKLFF.

The CDR3 DNA reads as TGTGCTTCACATAGCGGGGGGGCCGCAGATACGCAGTATTTT. Its protein product is CASHSGGAADTQYF. The chain is built from TRBV19 and TRBJ2-3; 11 bases are shared with TRBD2. CDR3 length equals 14 residues. The V gene's germline CDR1 is LNHDA and CDR2 SQIVND (reference sequence).

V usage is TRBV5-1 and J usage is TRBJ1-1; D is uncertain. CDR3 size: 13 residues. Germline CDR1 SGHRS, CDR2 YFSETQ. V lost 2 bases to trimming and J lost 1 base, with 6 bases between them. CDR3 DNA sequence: TGCGCCAGCAGCTTTTTCAGGAACACTGAAGCTTTCTTT. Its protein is CASSFFRNTEAFF.

The CDR3 is CASSPAPTMSYTF. As DNA, the CDR3 is TGTGCCAGCAGTCCCGCTCCTACGATGAGCTACACCTTC. The chain recombines TRBV6-5 with TRBJ1-2; D not certain. The V and J ends lost 5 bases and 9 bases respectively, with 16 bases between them. CDR3 length equals 13 residues. Germline V gene data show CDR1 as MNHEY and CDR2 as SVGAGI.

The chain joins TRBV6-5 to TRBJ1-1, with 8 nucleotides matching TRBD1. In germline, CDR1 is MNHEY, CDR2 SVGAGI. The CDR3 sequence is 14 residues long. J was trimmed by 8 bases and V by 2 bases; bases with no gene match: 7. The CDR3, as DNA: TGTGCCAGCAGTTACGGGACAGGAAGAAAGGAAGCTTTCTTT. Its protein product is CASSYGTGRKEAFF.

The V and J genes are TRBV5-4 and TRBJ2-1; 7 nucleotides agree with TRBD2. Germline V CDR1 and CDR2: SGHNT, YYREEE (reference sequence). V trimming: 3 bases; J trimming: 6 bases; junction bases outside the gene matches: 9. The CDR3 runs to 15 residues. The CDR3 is CASSSITGGGNEQFF. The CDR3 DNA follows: TGTGCCAGCAGCTCGATCACGGGCGGGGGCAATGAGCAGTTCTTC.

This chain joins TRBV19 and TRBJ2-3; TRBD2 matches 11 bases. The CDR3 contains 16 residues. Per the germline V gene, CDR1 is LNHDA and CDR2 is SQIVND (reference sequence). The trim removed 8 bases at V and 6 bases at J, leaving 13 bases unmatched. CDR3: CASLRTSGRSMDTQYF. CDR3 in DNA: TGTGCCAGTCTCCGTACTAGCGGGAGAAGTATGGATACGCAGTATTTT.